This note documents a single T cell receptor beta chain sequence. Its antigen has not been determined. There are no base qualities to consult, and no much larger clone falls within one base. For sequencing, an Illumina NovaSeq 6000 was employed. TCR cDNA was synthesized by 5'RACE template switching, which introduced a universal primer site and unique molecular identifiers. Priming for cDNA synthesis came from both the TCR alpha and TCR beta constant segments. Libraries were amplified in two PCR steps, with sample barcodes and sequencing adapters added in the second step. Libraries were sequenced on Illumina HiSeq 2500 (2x100 bp) or NovaSeq (2x150 bp). Per the authors' processing: Reads were demultiplexed and collapsed into UMI consensus sequences with MIGEC, and V(D)J alignment was performed with MiXCR. Vaccine-responding clonotypes were defined with edgeR using replicate PBMC samples, requiring FDR below 0.01 and a log2 fold change above 5 up to day 15. CD4 or CD8 identity was assigned to each bulk clonotype according to whether the clonotype was present at higher abundance in the sequenced CD4 repertoire or the sequenced CD8 repertoire. TCRdb ran its own pipeline on the public reads, namely fastp trimming at Q25 and MiXCR clone calling, and kept in-frame beta chains. Rows are combined by CDR3 protein, so each entry shows the most common genes and DNA. These V and J calls are TCRdb output, not the study's own analysis. The sample table holds under 250,000 distinct CDR3 sequences, of which more than 3% were seen once. Jointly, the top ten make up approximately 3.5% of the sample.

The cysteine opens and the phenylalanine closes a CDR3 of 11 amino acids. Only CDR3 DNA remains: 33 bases, in frame from the first base. Taken from the germline V gene, the CDR1 and CDR2 loops are MNHNS and SASEGT. V is pared back by 6 bases and J by 11 bases, with 13 bases lying between the germline termini. The data stem from a study of T cells after yellow fever vaccination (dated by TCRdb to the late 2010s). Context from the whole study: The SMART-Seq v4 Ultra Low Input RNA kit was used to prepare libraries from fractions with low cell numbers. Bulk TCR alpha and beta repertoires were sequenced longitudinally to track T-cell clones before and after primary and booster YFV17D yellow fever vaccination. Two healthy male donors, one aged 18 to 30 and one aged 30 to 39 years, were included in the cohort. Blood was collected at multiple timepoints before and after primary and secondary immunization, and bulk PBMC replicates and cell subsets were isolated.

The treatment or condition label, as the study defines it: live attenuated yellow fever vaccine strain. PBMCs were isolated from peripheral blood using a standard Ficoll-Paque protocol. Dynabeads CD4 and CD8 positive selection kits were used to isolate CD4 and CD8 T-cell fractions. RNA was extracted with TriZol from bulk PBMCs, CD4 and CD8 fractions, and dextramer-positive and dextramer-negative fractions. General conclusions and limits of the study: The study included only a couple of donors, which limits how far the findings can be generalized. Computational filtering was needed because FACS-sorted repertoires could contain abundant contaminating clonotypes from the bulk population. A small share of clonotypes was detected in both CD4 and CD8 compartments, with the overlap likely arising from convergent recombination. Compared with the primary T-cell response, the secondary T-cell response was faster but weaker, reaching its peak on day 5 rather than on day 15. Most clones expanded after primary vaccination (96% of CD4 and approximately 90% of CD8) were re-detected after the booster, suggesting that broad memory maintenance occurred.

The clonotype comes from a man between 18 and 29 years old who received the YFV17D yellow fever vaccine. Recombination joined TRBV6-1 with TRBJ1-1; D gene: possibly TRBD1, on 6 matching bases. Specimen: CD4+ T cells sorted from PBMCs, collected 10 days after the yellow fever booster vaccination. The sequenced DNA is TGTGCCAGCAGGCCCGGGACACAGGCTTTCTTT. This encodes CASRPGTQAFF.